Sequencing of this T cell receptor beta chain was carried out in a study of CD8+CD57+ T cells in acquired aplastic anemia. The ends were cut back, 5 bases at V and 8 bases at J, with 15 bases in the middle. The CDR3 length is 13 residues. Germline values: CDR1 SGHAT, CDR2 FQNNGV. Previously, flow cytometry had revealed CD8+CD57+ cell expansion in the patients chosen for sequencing. TCR beta VDJ and CDR3 profiles were obtained from a genomic DNA template. One entry per CDR3 protein, called by TCRdb with MiXCR from the reads. The data show 150,000 or so distinct CDR3 sequences, approximately 51% seen once.

The sequence derives from a human donor with aplastic anemia. The specimen sequenced was sorted CD4+, CD8+, or CD8+CD57+ T cells (not recorded which) from PBMCs. The chain is built from TRBV11-2 and TRBJ1-2; D is unresolved. Here the CDR3 DNA reads TGTGCCAGCAGCAAAACAGCGGATGGGGGCTACACCTTC. It specifies CASSKTADGGYTF.